These 24 T cell receptor beta chains were sequenced from one sample in a study of blood T cells in healthy people across ages (dated by TCRdb to about 2015). The library was built by means of 5' RACE. Sequenced on an Illumina HiSeq 2500. A second PCR of about 6 to 11 cycles was performed with a sample-barcoded 5' primer and a J-beta primer mix. The public reads were reanalyzed by TCRdb: fastp trimming at Q25, MiXCR alignment, in-frame beta chains only. Every distinct CDR3 protein forms one entry, paired with its most common genes and DNA. This sample gives over 950,000 distinct CDR3 sequences in total; 45% to 60% of them show up just once. The ten largest account for roughly a fifth of the sample. The sequenced material came from blood. The origin of the receptors is a woman aged 55-69 years in good health.

This clonotype was picked up many times. This rearrangement joins TRBV18 to TRBJ2-1; 7 positions agree with TRBD2. V gave up 2 bases and J gave up 3 bases; unmatched junction bases: 16. The CDR3 totals 19 residues. CDR1 and CDR2 from the germline V gene are KGHSH and LQKENI. CDR3 coding DNA: TGTGCCAGCTCACCAGGGGCTCAACGGCTAGCGGCGAACTACAATGAGCAGTTCTTC. Amino acids: CASSPGAQRLAANYNEQFF.

The chain has TRBV12-3 or TRBV12-4 and TRBJ1-1; weak D call: TRBD1 (5 bases). V was trimmed by 5 bases and J by 3 bases, leaving 22 bases between them. The CDR3 has 17 residues. The CDR3 is CASSPVWRGLMDTEAFF. CDR3 DNA: TGTGCCAGCAGTCCGGTATGGAGGGGCTTAATGGACACTGAAGCTTTCTTT.

This clonotype was seen more than once but under ten times. The chain couples TRBV12-3 or TRBV12-4 to TRBJ1-2; no firm D call. CDR3 length: 12 amino acids. Between the trimmed V and J ends, which lost 4 bases and 8 bases, there was a span of 11 bases. CDR3 in DNA: TGTGCCAGCAGTTCCGACCTACCCGGCTACACCTTC. This gives the protein CASSSDLPGYTF.

This clonotype was observed a handful of times. The chain couples TRBV29-1 to TRBJ2-1; a weak D match, TRBD2 (5 bases). CDR3 size: 13 residues. The germline V and J ends were trimmed by 4 bases and 3 bases, with 10 bases remaining between them. The germline CDR1 and CDR2 sequences are SQVTM and ANQGSEA. This CDR3 is CSVGGALYNEQFF. The CDR3 DNA is TGCAGCGTTGGGGGAGCCCTCTACAATGAGCAGTTCTTC.

The J gene is TRBJ2-2, the V gene TRBV7-9; 10 positions agree with TRBD2. Germline V gene data show CDR1 as SEHNR and CDR2 as FQNEAQ (reference sequence). V gave up 5 bases and J gave up 5 bases; unmatched junction bases: 11. CDR3 length: 17 residues. The CDR3 protein is CASSPRASGRGTGELFF. The CDR3 DNA follows: TGTGCCAGCAGCCCTCGGGCTAGCGGGAGAGGAACCGGGGAGCTGTTTTTT.

This chain connects TRBV6-5 to TRBJ2-7; D unclear. This CDR3 is built from 14 residues. Germline V gene sequence: CDR1 MNHEY, CDR2 SVGAGI. Trimming left V 0 bases short and J 4 bases short, with 10 bases between. The CDR3 nucleotides are TGTGCCAGCAGTTACTCGGCACCAGGTTACGAGCAGTACTTC. Protein sequence: CASSYSAPGYEQYF.

The rearrangement joins TRBV30 to TRBJ2-7; TRBD2 aligns across 11 bases. V was clipped by 4 bases and J by 7 bases; unmatched bases: 3. Germline V CDR1 and CDR2: GTSNPN, SVGIG (reference sequence). This CDR3 contains 12 residues. The CDR3 DNA is TGTGCCTGGACTAGCGGGAGGCATGAGCAGTACTTC. Its translation: CAWTSGRHEQYF.

The V gene is TRBV27, the J gene TRBJ2-5, with D maybe TRBD2 (5 bases). The CDR3 consists of 15 residues. Germline-derived CDR1 and CDR2 are MNHEY and SMNVEV (reference sequence). V lost 2 bases, J lost 4 bases, and 14 bases lay in between. The CDR3 nucleotides read TGTGCCAGCAGTTTAAGCCCGGCTGAGGGAGAGACCCAGTACTTC. Translating it yields CASSLSPAEGETQYF.

The chain employs TRBV20-1 and TRBJ2-7; D is undetermined. The V end was cut by 0 bases, the J end by 4 bases, with 7 bases between. The V gene's germline CDR1 is DFQATT and CDR2 SNEGSKA (reference sequence). The CDR3 extends over 12 amino acids. The CDR3 protein is CSARDHGYEQYF. As DNA, the CDR3 is TGCAGTGCTAGAGATCACGGTTACGAGCAGTACTTC.

Only a few counts were recorded for this clonotype. V usage is TRBV5-1 and J usage is TRBJ2-1; TRBD2 is a possible D gene (5 bases). From germline, CDR1 is SGHRS and CDR2 YFSETQ. This CDR3 is 14 amino acids long. The V end lost 0 bases, the J end lost 6 bases, and 10 bases lay between the germline ends. CDR3 loop: CASSLGLGGNEQFF. The CDR3 nucleotides read TGCGCCAGCAGCTTGGGGCTAGGAGGCAATGAGCAGTTCTTC.

In this sample, this clonotype turned up a few times. The gene calls are TRBV13 and TRBJ1-1, with D unresolved. The CDR3 spans 16 residues. Per the germline V gene, CDR1 is PRHDT and CDR2 is FYEKMQ (reference sequence). The germline V and J ends were trimmed by 0 bases and 0 bases, with 11 bases remaining between them. CDR3 nucleotides: TGTGCCAGCAGCTTAGGCCTTTGGGCGGTGAACACTGAAGCTTTCTTT. Its protein is CASSLGLWAVNTEAFF.

This chain connects TRBV6-2 or TRBV6-3 to TRBJ2-7, with a possible D match to TRBD2 (6 bases). Trimming left V 6 bases short and J 2 bases short, with 14 bases between. The length of the CDR3 is 14 residues. The V gene's germline CDR1 is MNHEY and CDR2 SVGEGT. CDR3 nucleotides: TGTGCCAGCAGACCGACTAGGGGTCCCTACGAGCAGTACTTC. It encodes CASRPTRGPYEQYF.

The genes are TRBV28 and TRBJ2-7; no clear D gene. The CDR3 runs 12 residues. Germline-derived CDR1 and CDR2 are MDHEN and SYDVKM. V was trimmed by 5 bases and J by 4 bases, leaving 9 bases between them. The CDR3 nucleotides are TGTGCCAGCAGTATCCCTCATTACGAGCAGTACTTC. Translated, it gives CASSIPHYEQYF.

The chain uses TRBV27 and TRBJ2-1; no clear D. The CDR3 is 13 residues long. CDR1 MNHEY and CDR2 SMNVEV come from the germline V gene (reference sequence). V dropped 5 bases and J dropped 0 bases, with 5 bases sitting between them. The DNA for the CDR3 is TGTGCCAGCAGTAGGTTCTCCTACAATGAGCAGTTCTTC. Protein sequence: CASSRFSYNEQFF.

This clonotype was seen only a few times. The CDR3 coding sequence is TGCAGCGTTGGGGTGATAGGGAAAAATGAGCAGTTCTTC. Translating gives CSVGVIGKNEQFF. The rearrangement links TRBV29-1 to TRBJ2-1, with D uncertain. CDR1 is SQVTM and CDR2 is ANQGSEA in the germline V gene. This CDR3 comprises 13 residues. V lost 4 bases, J lost 7 bases, and 14 bases lay in between.

The chain employs TRBV5-1 and TRBJ2-7, with unresolved D. Germline values: CDR1 SGHRS, CDR2 YFSETQ. The CDR3 spans 20 residues. Trimming took 0 bases from V and 0 from J, leaving 25 bases between them. DNA of the CDR3: TGCGCCAGCAGCTTGGTAGGACCCTCCAGCCTCGACCCCAGCTCCTACGAGCAGTACTTC. Its protein is CASSLVGPSSLDPSSYEQYF.

This clonotype was seen a handful of times. The chain carries TRBV6-6 and TRBJ1-4; D remains ambiguous. Germline CDR1 and CDR2: MNHNY and SVGAGI (reference sequence). Trimming shortened V by 0 bases and J by 4 bases, and 0 bases separated the two germline ends. The CDR3 is made up of 12 amino acids. In DNA, the CDR3 is TGTGCCAGCAGTTACTCTAATGAAAAACTGTTTTTT. Its translation: CASSYSNEKLFF.

This clonotype was counted between two and nine times. The chain joins TRBV6-2 or TRBV6-3 to TRBJ2-1; maybe TRBD1 (6 bases). The end of the DNA aligns better with TRBJ2-7, so the J call may be wrong. Per germline, CDR1 MNHEY and CDR2 SVGEGT. The CDR3 is 15 residues long. CDR3 amino acids: CASSAVGSLSGVQYF. Written as DNA, the CDR3 is TGTGCCAGCAGTGCGGTGGGCAGTCTCTCAGGGGTGCAGTACTTC.

The CDR3 DNA sequence: TGTGCCAGCAGTTATGGGGGGTCGAGTAATCAGCCCCAGCATTTT. Translated, it gives CASSYGGSSNQPQHF. The rearrangement joins TRBV12-3 or TRBV12-4 to TRBJ1-5, with D possibly being TRBD1 (5 bases). There are 15 residues in the CDR3. Trimming took 4 bases from V and 4 from J, leaving 14 bases between them.

This chain uses TRBV28 with TRBJ2-5; D might be TRBD1 or TRBD2, each matching 5 bases. CDR1 and CDR2 (germline): MDHEN, SYDVKM. The CDR3 sequence is 12 residues long. With 10 bases removed from V and 7 bases from J, the gap between germline ends came to 16 bases. The CDR3 spells CATARDGGTQYF. In DNA form, the CDR3 reads TGTGCCACCGCGAGGGATGGGGGGACCCAGTACTTC.

This chain links TRBV24-1 with TRBJ1-1, with D maybe TRBD1 (6 bases). This CDR3 contains 15 residues. V shed 2 bases and J shed 2 bases, with 11 bases lying between them. CDR1 and CDR2 from the germline V gene are KGHDR and SFDVKD. CDR3 residues: CATSDSTGRNTEAFF. The DNA for the CDR3 is TGTGCCACCAGTGATTCAACAGGGCGAAACACTGAAGCTTTCTTT.

V and J are TRBV7-9 and TRBJ1-6; no reliable D call. V gave up 5 bases and J gave up 13 bases, with 15 bases separating them. The CDR3 is 13 residues long. Germline CDR1 and CDR2: SEHNR and FQNEAQ (reference sequence). The CDR3 loop is CASSGLGLEPLHF. CDR3 in DNA: TGTGCCAGCAGCGGCCTAGGGTTGGAGCCCCTCCACTTT.

Only a few counts were recorded for this clonotype. The genes are TRBV11-2 and TRBJ2-7; no firm D call. The CDR3 is made up of 15 amino acids. V dropped 1 base and J dropped 2 bases, with 12 bases sitting between them. Germline V gene data show CDR1 as SGHAT and CDR2 as FQNNGV. CDR3 DNA: TGTGCCAGCAGCTTAGTAGGCCGTTTCACCTACGAGCAGTACTTC. Translation: CASSLVGRFTYEQYF. The whole variable domain, filled in from reference TRBV11-2 and TRBJ2-7, reads EAGVAQSPRYKIIEKRQSVAFWCNPISGHATLYWYQQILGQGPKLLIQFQNNGVVDDSQLPKDRFSAERLKGVDSTLKIQPAKLEDSAVYLCASSLVGRFTYEQYFGPGTRLTVT.

V and J are TRBV6-2 or TRBV6-3 and TRBJ2-7; D is unclear. The CDR3 is 13 residues long. V gave up 6 bases and J gave up 7 bases, with 16 bases separating them. In germline, CDR1 is MNHEY, CDR2 SVGEGT. The CDR3 is CASSPRPYNEQYF. Here the CDR3 DNA reads TGTGCCAGCAGCCCCCGACCCTACAATGAGCAGTACTTC.